This record covers a single T cell receptor (beta chain). The assay was immunoSEQ multiplex PCR, and TCRdb's table has in-frame clones only and misses some. Here the sample spans 250,000 to 350,000 clones, 87% being singletons. The source of the sample is a study of blood T cell repertoires in COVID-19. Study information: In each case, the material was cDNA or gDNA derived from T cells, B-cell-depleted T cells, or PBMCs.

The clonotype comes from a man between 18 and 29 years old with active or convalescent COVID-19. Sequences were obtained from peripheral blood.

CDR3 bases: TGTGCCAGCAACCCATCCCCGGGACAGATCTATGGCTACACCTTC. Protein product: CASNPSPGQIYGYTF. The chain has TRBV28 and TRBJ1-2; 7 bases align to TRBD1. There are 15 residues in the CDR3. The V and J ends lost 7 bases and 4 bases, in that order; junction bases with no gene match: 12. The germline CDR1 and CDR2 sequences are MDHEN and SYDVKM.